This T cell receptor (beta chain) was retrieved from a study of control samples from healthy donors and cancer patients. This CDR3 has 15 residues. Per germline, CDR1 LNHDA and CDR2 SQIVND (reference sequence). Trimming took off 1 base at V and 8 bases at J, with 15 bases between the two ends. Assay: immunoSEQ multiplex PCR; the TCRdb copy retains only in-frame clones and omits some. The sample lists 45,000 to 60,000 clones; less than 95% were seen once. The sample consisted of blood. The receptor was derived from a man younger than 40 in good health. The V call is TRBV19, the J call TRBJ2-1, with D tentatively TRBD1 or TRBD2 (6 bases each). The CDR3: CASSIAEGGTDEQFF. CDR3 sequence (DNA): TGTGCCAGTAGTATAGCGGAGGGGGGTACGGATGAGCAGTTCTTC.